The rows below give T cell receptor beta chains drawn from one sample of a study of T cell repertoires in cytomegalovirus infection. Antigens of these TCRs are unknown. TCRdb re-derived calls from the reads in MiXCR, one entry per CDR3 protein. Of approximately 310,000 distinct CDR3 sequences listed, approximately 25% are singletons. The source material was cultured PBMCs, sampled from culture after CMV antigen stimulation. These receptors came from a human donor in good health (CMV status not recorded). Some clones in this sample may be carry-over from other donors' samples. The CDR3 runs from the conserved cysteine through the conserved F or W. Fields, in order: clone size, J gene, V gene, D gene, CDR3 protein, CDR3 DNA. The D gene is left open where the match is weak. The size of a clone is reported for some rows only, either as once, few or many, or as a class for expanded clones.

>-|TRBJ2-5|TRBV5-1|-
CASSSESSERTETQYF
TGCGCCAGCAGCTCGGAGTCTAGCGAGAGAACAGAGACCCAGTACTTC
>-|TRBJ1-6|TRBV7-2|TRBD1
CASSLAGQGVHNSPLHF
TGTGCCAGCAGCTTAGCGGGACAGGGAGTGCACAATTCACCCCTCCACTTT
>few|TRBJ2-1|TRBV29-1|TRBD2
CSVEDRFGAGGSYNEQFF
TGCAGCGTTGAAGATCGGTTCGGAGCGGGGGGTTCCTACAATGAGCAGTTCTTC
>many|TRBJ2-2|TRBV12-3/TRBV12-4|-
CASSPRPGASTGELFF
TGTGCCAGCAGTCCCCGTCCAGGGGCGAGCACCGGGGAGCTGTTTTTT
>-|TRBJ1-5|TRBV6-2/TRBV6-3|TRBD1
CASSYPDDRGRTPIHQPQHF
TGTGCCAGCAGTTACCCAGACGACAGGGGGCGGACGCCGATCCATCAGCCCCAGCATTTT
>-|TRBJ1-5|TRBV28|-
CASSLGGAPGQPQHF
TGTGCCAGCAGTTTAGGAGGGGCACCGGGTCAGCCCCAGCATTTT
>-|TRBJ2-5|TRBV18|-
CASSRGATGAGGGETQYF
TGTGCCAGCTCCCGAGGGGCCACAGGCGCAGGGGGAGGAGAGACCCAGTACTTC
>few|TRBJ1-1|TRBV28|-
CASSLASGTEAFF
TGTGCCAGCAGCCTGGCCAGTGGCACTGAAGCTTTCTTT
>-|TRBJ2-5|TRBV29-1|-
CSAAAWGETQYF
TGCAGCGCAGCCGCCTGGGGAGAGACCCAGTACTTC
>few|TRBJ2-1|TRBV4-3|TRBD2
CASSHQLAEPYNEQFF
TGCGCCAGCAGCCACCAACTAGCGGAGCCTTACAATGAGCAGTTCTTC
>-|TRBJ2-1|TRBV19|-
CASSIRAPSYNEQFF
TGTGCCAGTAGTATTAGGGCACCTTCCTACAATGAGCAGTTCTTC
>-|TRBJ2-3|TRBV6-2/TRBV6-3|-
CASSYDQPGLATDTQYF
TGTGCCAGCAGTTACGATCAACCCGGGCTAGCCACAGATACGCAGTATTTT
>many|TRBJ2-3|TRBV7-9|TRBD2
CASSFAGTSGKRSTDTQYF
TGTGCCAGCAGCTTTGCCGGGACTAGCGGGAAGCGAAGCACAGATACGCAGTATTTT
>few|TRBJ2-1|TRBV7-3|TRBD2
CASSQRLAGGNEQFF
TGTGCCAGCAGCCAAAGACTAGCGGGGGGAAATGAGCAGTTCTTC
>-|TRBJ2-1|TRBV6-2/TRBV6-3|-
CASSYSVNNEQFF
TGTGCCAGCAGTTACTCAGTCAACAATGAGCAGTTCTTC
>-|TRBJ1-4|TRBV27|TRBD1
CASSRDRQPTNEKLFF
TGTGCCAGCAGTAGGGACAGACAACCAACTAATGAAAAACTGTTTTTT
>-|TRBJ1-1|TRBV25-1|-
CASKRDWGNTEAFF
TGTGCCAGCAAACGTGACTGGGGGAACACTGAAGCTTTCTTT
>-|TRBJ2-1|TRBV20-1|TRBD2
CSARLAGGSYNEQFF
TGCAGTGCTAGACTAGCGGGAGGGTCCTACAATGAGCAGTTCTTC